The 5 T cell receptor beta chains in this list originate from one sample, sequenced in a study of shared clonotypes between healthy human individuals. Sequencing used immunoSEQ multiplex PCR; TCRdb keeps in-frame clones, though not all of them. The sample includes 2 million to 2.5 million clones, approximately 94% of them seen just once. Source material: naive CD4+ T cells sorted from blood. This sample's subset: CD45RA+ positively selected. The receptor source for this set is a man aged 18 to 29 in good health.

In the case of this clone: This sample also contains other DNA sequences that code for the same CDR3. The V call is TRBV7-2, the J call TRBJ2-5, with D tentatively TRBD2 (6 bases). The germline V gene has CDR1 SGHTA and CDR2 FQGNSA. The CDR3 covers 13 residues. Trimming pared 4 bases from V and 1 base from J, leaving 7 bases between. The CDR3 protein is CASSSGAQETQYF. Written as DNA, the CDR3 is TGTGCCAGCAGCTCGGGAGCCCAAGAGACCCAGTACTTC.

The chain joins TRBV19 to TRBJ1-5, with D possibly matching TRBD1 (5 bases). Germline V gives CDR1 LNHDA, CDR2 SQIVND (reference sequence). Trimming pared 3 bases from V and 1 base from J, leaving 13 bases between. This CDR3 contains 16 residues. The CDR3 nucleotides are TGTGCCAGTAGTATGGCAGGGACCTACAGCAATCAGCCCCAGCATTTT. This sequence encodes CASSMAGTYSNQPQHF.

The table lists this clone with a few counts. The sample contains more than one DNA sequence encoding this CDR3. The chain links TRBV5-4 to TRBJ2-2, with TRBD2 as a possible D gene (6 bases). Germline V gene data show CDR1 as SGHNT and CDR2 as YYREEE (reference sequence). This CDR3 contains 14 residues. V gave up 4 bases and J gave up 3 bases, with 10 bases separating them. The CDR3 nucleotides are TGTGCCAGCAGCCCGGGACTTGACACCGGGGAGCTGTTTTTT. This gives the protein CASSPGLDTGELFF.

J is TRBJ1-5 and V is TRBV29-1; no reliable D call. The CDR3 runs to 13 residues. CDR1 SQVTM and CDR2 ANQGSEA come from the germline V gene. Trimming cost V 6 bases and J 8 bases, with 17 bases left between them. The CDR3 loop is CSVLFHGVEPQHF. The DNA for the CDR3 is TGCAGCGTCCTCTTCCACGGGGTCGAGCCCCAGCATTTT.

The count of this clone is one. J is TRBJ2-1 and V is TRBV7-2; D may be TRBD1 (5 bases). V was clipped by 6 bases and J by 0 bases, with 12 bases between them. The CDR3 contains 15 residues. CDR1 and CDR2 from the germline V gene are SGHTA and FQGNSA. The CDR3 DNA sequence: TGTGCCAGCAGTCCAGGAAGGGGCTCCTACAATGAGCAGTTCTTC. The encoded protein is CASSPGRGSYNEQFF.